This T cell receptor beta chain came from a study of Graves' ophthalmopathy and Graves' hyperthyroidism. Study conclusions and caveats: Sensitivity reached 87.88% and specificity about 81% for a 13-signature model separating ophthalmopathy from stable hyperthyroidism. The model reached 55% to 71% sensitivity and 72.22% specificity for predicting ophthalmopathy progression.

RNA transcripts were the source from which TCR beta CDR3 regions were amplified. An opening RT-PCR round employed HTBI primers and preceded a second-round multiplex PCR. MiXCR, run by TCRdb on the multiplex PCR reads, gives a single entry per CDR3 protein. The sample lists around 1.1 million distinct CDR3 sequences; about 36% were seen once. V trimming: 0 bases; J trimming: 4 bases; junction bases outside the gene matches: 6. Germline-derived CDR1 and CDR2 are ENHRY and SYGVKD. The length of the CDR3 is 16 residues. Notes on this clonotype: Its matching antigen is unknown.

Uncontrolled infections, other autoimmune diseases, pregnancy or lactation barred patients from enrollment. Clinical symptoms, serum thyroxine, TRAb, thyroid ultrasound and orbital computed tomography determined diagnosis. The source of this sequence is an adult man with Graves' hyperthyroidism. Material for sequencing was peripheral blood or thyroid tissue (not recorded which). This sequence joins TRBV10-3 and TRBJ2-3, with TRBD2 matching over 8 bases. The CDR3 loop is CAISESTGGRADTQYF. DNA for the CDR3: TGTGCCATCAGTGAGTCAACGGGAGGGCGCGCAGATACGCAGTATTTT.